This T cell receptor beta chain was documented in a study of CD8 T cells in Susac syndrome. With random hexamers, reverse transcription was performed on about 0.45 to 1 ug of RNA. The immunoSEQ assay covered 54 Vbeta and 13 Jbeta segments for CDR3. Via MiXCR, TCRdb re-called the immunoSEQ multiplex PCR reads, giving one row per CDR3 protein. Of 100,000 to 150,000 distinct CDR3 sequences listed, around 96% are singletons. The germline V gene has CDR1 SGHTA and CDR2 FQGNSA. This CDR3 region has 13 residues. Trimming left V 3 bases short and J 1 base short, with 6 bases between. The sequenced target, TCR beta, came from blood CD8+ and CD4+ T cells. FACS was used to enrich TEMRA cells, whereas the CD8+ and CD4+ T cells were obtained by negative isolation.

The TCR sequence derives from a human donor in good health. The chain has TRBV7-2 and TRBJ2-5; no firm D call. Sequenced: CD4+ T cells from PBMCs. This CDR3 reads CASSFDPQETQYF. The CDR3 nucleotides read TGTGCCAGCAGCTTCGATCCCCAAGAGACCCAGTACTTC. Full variable domain (remainder filled in from reference TRBV7-2 and TRBJ2-5): GAGVSQSPSNKVTEKGKDVELRCDPISGHTALYWYRQSLGQGLEFLIYFQGNSAPDKSGLPSDRFSAERTGGSVSTLTIQRTQQEDSAVYLCASSFDPQETQYFGPGTRLLVL.